This T cell receptor beta chain was observed in a study of blood T cell repertoires in COVID-19. In the study overall: In each case, the material was cDNA or gDNA derived from T cells, B-cell-depleted T cells, or PBMCs.

Germline loops: CDR1 LGHNT, CDR2 FRNRAP. The CDR3 runs 16 residues. V gave up 1 base and J gave up 2 bases, with 11 bases separating them. In the study's own analysis: Estimated nucleated cell counts came from reference gene primer amplification. Repertoires were generated with immunoSEQ multiplex PCR, while TCRdb's copy carries only in-frame clones and drops some. The V and J calls and clone size are taken from that table; D and trimming were inferred from the DNA. The sample lists roughly 160,000 clones, approximately 81% occurring once. This chain links TRBV12-5 with TRBJ1-4; D remains unclear. Sequencing was done on a sample of peripheral blood. This clonotype was obtained from a man in his late teens or twenties with active or convalescent COVID-19. CDR3 residues: CASGLGRGVTNEKLFF. The CDR3 DNA follows: TGTGCTAGTGGTTTGGGCCGCGGGGTTACTAATGAAAAACTGTTTTTT.